This T cell receptor (beta chain) appears in the sequencing data of a study of control samples from healthy donors and cancer patients. V lost 0 bases to trimming and J lost 3 bases, with 6 bases between them. CDR1 KGHSH and CDR2 LQKENI come from the germline V gene. This CDR3 has 13 residues. Libraries were prepared by immunoSEQ multiplex PCR; TCRdb keeps only in-frame clonotypes and omits some of them. The sample has 140,000 or so clones; around 94% are singletons. The genes are TRBV18 and TRBJ2-7; D not resolved. This sequence originates from a man in his 60s with colorectal cancer. Sequencing was performed on PBMCs. CDR3 coding DNA: TGTGCCAGCTCACCACCGGGCAACTACGAGCAGTACTTC. Encoded protein: CASSPPGNYEQYF.